The T cell receptor beta chain described here comes from a study of T cell repertoires in cytomegalovirus infection. The V end lost 0 bases, the J end lost 0 bases, and 5 bases lay between the germline ends. The CDR3 totals 14 residues. CDR1 is SGHTA, CDR2 FQGNSA, per germline. This clonotype came up a few times. Its target is not known. TCRdb itself ran the reads through MiXCR, one entry per CDR3 protein. Of around 430,000 distinct CDR3 sequences listed, about two fifths are singletons. The sequence was collected from a human donor in good health (CMV status not recorded). Some clones in this sample may be carry-over from other donors' samples. The gene calls are TRBV7-2 and TRBJ1-1; D uncertain. Sample: cultured PBMCs, taken from culture after CMV antigen stimulation. CDR3 residues: CASSLARMNTEAFF. Here the CDR3 DNA reads TGTGCCAGCAGCTTAGCCAGGATGAACACTGAAGCTTTCTTT.